One and the same sample provided the 23 T cell receptor beta chains below, sequenced in a study of post-analysis software for immune sequencing data. Whole-study results and caveats: Relative to controls, patients had five TRBV segments at higher frequency, with TRBV5-6, TRBV5-1 and TRBV20-1 among these.

Prepared libraries of TCR beta cDNA carried unique molecular identifiers. TCRdb analysed the PCR reads with MiXCR anew, one entry per CDR3 protein. The sample includes approximately 660,000 distinct CDR3 sequences, roughly three fifths of them seen just once. These receptors have no identified antigens. Sequencing was carried out using blood. These receptor sequences come from a girl under 10 years old with multiple sclerosis.

The chain uses TRBV4-1 and TRBJ2-2; the match to TRBD2 covers 7 bases. Germline loops: CDR1 MGHRA, CDR2 YSYEKL. The CDR3 is 16 residues long. V shed 5 bases and J 5 bases; nucleotides not matched to a gene: 11. In nucleotides, the CDR3 is TGCGCCAGCAGCGAACGGGGGGATCAGAGGACCGGGGAGCTGTTTTTT. It codes for CASSERGDQRTGELFF.

The rearrangement joins TRBV27 to TRBJ1-2, with 8 bases matching TRBD1. CDR1 MNHEY and CDR2 SMNVEV come from the germline V gene (reference sequence). V was clipped by 2 bases and J by 3 bases; unmatched bases: 11. CDR3 length: 17 residues. The CDR3 here is CASSLTPSPDRDYGYTF. CDR3 sequence (DNA): TGTGCCAGCAGTTTAACCCCCTCCCCGGACAGGGACTATGGCTACACCTTC.

J is TRBJ2-7 and V is TRBV13; 10 nucleotides agree with TRBD1. V lost 2 bases to trimming and J lost 2 bases; unmatched junction nucleotides: 6. The CDR3 covers 16 residues. Germline V CDR1 and CDR2: PRHDT, FYEKMQ (reference sequence). The CDR3 DNA reads TGTGCCAGCAGCTTATACTCAGGACAGGGGGCCTACGAGCAGTACTTC. Translated: CASSLYSGQGAYEQYF.

The chain uses TRBV12-3 or TRBV12-4 and TRBJ2-7, with D perhaps matching TRBD1 or TRBD2 (5 bases each). There are 17 residues in the CDR3. V was trimmed by 0 bases and J by 2 bases, leaving 17 bases between them. For the CDR3, the DNA is TGTGCCAGCAGTTTAGCCCCCTGGGTGGAGGACACCTACGAGCAGTACTTC. Translated, it gives CASSLAPWVEDTYEQYF.

The rearrangement uses TRBV4-3 and TRBJ2-1; 7 positions match TRBD2. CDR3 length equals 17 residues. Germline CDR1 and CDR2: LGHNA and YSLEER. Trimming cost V 7 bases and J 4 bases; bases outside gene matches: 16. Here the CDR3 DNA reads TGCGCCAGCACCCTCGGCCTGACGGGGGGATTTTACAATGAGCAGTTCTTC. Its protein product is CASTLGLTGGFYNEQFF.

This clonotype was seen only a few times. The chain uses TRBV29-1 and TRBJ2-1; D is unclear. V lost 4 bases to trimming and J lost 2 bases, with 9 bases between them. Germline V lookup: CDR1 SQVTM, CDR2 ANQGSEA. The CDR3 sequence is 13 residues long. CDR3 residues: CSVVTSTYNEQFF. The CDR3 DNA reads as TGCAGCGTTGTAACTTCCACCTACAATGAGCAGTTCTTC.

The rearrangement uses TRBV12-3 or TRBV12-4 and TRBJ1-2; 10 bases align to TRBD1. The V gene end was trimmed by 6 bases and the J gene end by 8 bases; junction bases not matched to a gene: 12. This CDR3 has 15 residues. Here the CDR3 reads CASSRNRQGAVGYTF. CDR3 in DNA: TGTGCCAGCAGCCGCAATAGACAGGGGGCGGTGGGCTACACCTTC.

This clonotype was seen only once. Germline and junction disagree at one end, which may indicate a read error. The chain joins TRBV5-1 to TRBJ1-1; perhaps TRBD1 as D (6 bases). This CDR3 comprises 15 residues. Germline values: CDR1 SGHRS, CDR2 YFSETQ. CDR3 protein: CTSSTGGRQNTEAFF. CDR3 in DNA: TGCACCAGCAGCACTGGGGGCAGACAGAACACTGAAGCTTTCTTT.

The chain has TRBV29-1 and TRBJ2-5; D is unclear. The CDR3 is 14 residues long. From germline, CDR1 is SQVTM and CDR2 ANQGSEA. The ends were cut back, 1 base at V and 1 base at J, with 10 bases in the middle. The CDR3 DNA is TGCAGCGTTGAAGTTCACGGGTTCCAAGAGACCCAGTACTTC. Amino acids: CSVEVHGFQETQYF. Combining the CDR3 with reference TRBV29-1 and TRBJ2-5 gives the whole variable domain SAVISQKPSRDICQRGTSLTIQCQVDSQVTMMFWYRQQPGQSLTLIATANQGSEATYESGFVIDKFPISRPNLTFSTLTVSNMSPEDSSIYLCSVEVHGFQETQYFGPGTRLLVL.

This clonotype appeared many times. The J gene is TRBJ2-5, the V gene TRBV7-2; D possibly matches TRBD1 or TRBD2 (6 bases each). Per the germline V gene, CDR1 is SGHTA and CDR2 is FQGNSA. The CDR3 loop spans 15 amino acids. Deletions cut 3 bases from V and 2 bases from J, with 13 bases between. This CDR3 is CASSLGGRGQETQYF. The CDR3 DNA is TGTGCCAGCAGCTTGGGGGGCAGGGGACAAGAGACCCAGTACTTC.

The chain carries TRBV3-1 and TRBJ2-7; TRBD2 is a possible D gene (5 bases). Germline V gene data show CDR1 as LGHDT and CDR2 as YNNKEL (reference sequence). This CDR3 region has 14 residues. V lost 6 bases and J 0 bases, leaving 12 bases between the germline ends. The chain's CDR3 is CASRRTGLSYEQYF. The CDR3 DNA reads TGTGCCAGCAGGCGCACCGGACTCTCCTACGAGCAGTACTTC.

This clonotype was observed once. The chain has TRBV14 and TRBJ2-5; TRBD2 is a possible D gene (6 bases). This CDR3 is 19 amino acids long. Germline CDR1 is SGHDN and CDR2 is FVKESK. Trimming cost V 0 bases and J 2 bases, with 22 bases left between them. CDR3 sequence: CASSQDVGTDYTTQETQYF. For the CDR3, the DNA is TGTGCCAGCAGCCAAGATGTCGGGACGGACTATACAACGCAAGAGACCCAGTACTTC.

This clonotype has just a few counts. V usage is TRBV9 and J usage is TRBJ2-7, with D unresolved. V shed 4 bases and J shed 2 bases, with 13 bases lying between them. The CDR3 spans 14 residues. CDR1 is SGDLS and CDR2 is YYNGEE in the germline V gene. The CDR3 coding sequence is TGTGCCAGCAGCTCACTCGATTTACCCTACGAGCAGTACTTC. This sequence encodes CASSSLDLPYEQYF.

V and J are TRBV4-1 and TRBJ2-1, with 9 bases matching TRBD2. V was pared by 2 bases and J by 2 bases, with 4 bases of the junction left unmatched. CDR3 length: 16 amino acids. Germline V gene lookup returns CDR1 MGHRA and CDR2 YSYEKL. In DNA, the CDR3 is TGCGCCAGCAGCCAACGCGCGGGAGGGGCCTACAATGAGCAGTTCTTC. Translation gives CASSQRAGGAYNEQFF.

This CDR3 reads CASSEWASGGNTDTQYF. The DNA of the CDR3 is TGTGCCAGCAGTGAATGGGCTAGCGGGGGAAACACAGATACGCAGTATTTT. The chain combines TRBV25-1 with TRBJ2-3, with 10 positions matching TRBD2. The CDR3 consists of 17 residues. The J segment lost 2 bases and the V segment lost 1 base, leaving 6 bases of the junction unmatched. Per germline, CDR1 MGHDK and CDR2 SYGVNS.

This clonotype was detected only a few times. The rearrangement uses TRBV12-3 or TRBV12-4 and TRBJ2-7; D is undetermined. The CDR3 contains 15 residues. Trimming stripped 3 bases from V and 2 bases from J, with 14 bases between. The CDR3 sequence is CASSFIGKAAYEQYF. The CDR3, as DNA: TGTGCCAGCAGTTTTATAGGGAAGGCTGCCTACGAGCAGTACTTC.

The V and J genes are TRBV20-1 and TRBJ2-1, with 7 bases that match TRBD2. V lost 5 bases and J lost 8; bases outside the gene matches: 12. The CDR3 totals 14 residues. Germline lookup yields CDR1 DFQATT and CDR2 SNEGSKA (reference sequence). CDR3 DNA sequence: TGCAGTGCTCCCCCGATGCGGGAGCTGGATGAGCAGTTCTTC. The encoded protein is CSAPPMRELDEQFF.

The rearrangement joins TRBV29-1 to TRBJ2-5; a weak D match, TRBD2 (6 bases). The CDR3 is 13 residues long. Trimming stripped 4 bases from V and 5 bases from J, with 14 bases between. CDR1 SQVTM and CDR2 ANQGSEA come from the germline V gene. The chain's CDR3 is CSVGGGRTETQYF. The DNA of the CDR3 is TGCAGCGTTGGTGGAGGGAGGACGGAGACCCAGTACTTC.

The rearrangement links TRBV5-1 to TRBJ2-7; TRBD1 matches at 9 bases. Germline V lookup: CDR1 SGHRS, CDR2 YFSETQ. The CDR3 extends over 16 amino acids. V gave up 0 bases and J gave up 3 bases; unmatched junction bases: 7. In DNA, the CDR3 is TGCGCCAGCAGCTTGGATCCCCCGGGACAGGGCTACGAGCAGTACTTC. Its protein is CASSLDPPGQGYEQYF.

The gene calls are TRBV5-1 and TRBJ2-1; 9 positions match TRBD1. V gave up 4 bases and J gave up 5 bases; unmatched junction bases: 7. The CDR3 extends over 15 amino acids. Germline loops: CDR1 SGHRS, CDR2 YFSETQ. CDR3 residues: CASSALQGANNEQFF. CDR3 bases: TGCGCCAGCAGCGCCTTACAGGGGGCCAACAATGAGCAGTTCTTC.

This clonotype was detected only once. This chain links TRBV20-1 with TRBJ1-1; D perhaps matches TRBD1 (5 bases). The germline V gene has CDR1 DFQATT and CDR2 SNEGSKA (reference sequence). V lost 0 bases and J 8 bases, leaving 10 bases between the germline ends. The CDR3 contains 12 residues. This CDR3 is CSARDWGREAFF. DNA of the CDR3: TGCAGTGCTAGAGATTGGGGCAGGGAAGCTTTCTTT.

This chain connects TRBV11-1 to TRBJ2-3; D may be TRBD1 (5 bases). Deletions cut 1 base from V and 9 bases from J, with 11 bases between. The CDR3 runs to 13 residues. CDR1 and CDR2 (germline): SGHAT, FQDESV (reference sequence). The CDR3 protein is CASSLVQGTTQYF. CDR3 DNA: TGTGCCAGCAGCTTAGTCCAGGGAACGACGCAGTATTTT.

This chain joins TRBV20-1 and TRBJ2-5; 10 bases map to TRBD2. Trimming at V came to 3 bases and at J to 11 bases, leaving 12 bases not matched to a gene. CDR1 is DFQATT and CDR2 is SNEGSKA in the germline V gene (reference sequence). The CDR3 contains 14 residues. CDR3 in amino acids: CSASTPSGSREQYF. DNA of the CDR3: TGCAGTGCTAGTACCCCTAGCGGGAGCCGGGAGCAGTACTTC.